This TCR beta chain was sequenced for a study of regulatory T cells in long-lasting Graves disease. Overall study results and limits: Persistent disease was associated with favored TRBV28 usage and with favored use of TRBJ1-2 and TRBJ2-5. TCR diversity was lower in persistent Graves' patients than in newly diagnosed ones.

CDR3-region Arm-PCR and iRepertoire HTBI primers produced the TCR beta libraries. TCRdb recomputed calls from the multiplex PCR reads with MiXCR, one row per CDR3 protein. The table has around 400,000 distinct CDR3 sequences, about a sixth seen once. Time point indicated: newly diagnosed GD, antithyroid drugs for less than 3 months. From PBMCs, RNA was extracted and then used to make the TCR library. It was American Thyroid Association guidelines that determined Graves' disease diagnosis. Deletions cut 0 bases from V and 5 bases from J, with 8 bases between. The length of the CDR3 is 14 residues. Germline V gene data show CDR1 as MNHEY and CDR2 as SVGAGI. This clonotype showed up many times. The antigen is unknown.

This receptor was taken from a female donor with Graves disease. The source material was peripheral blood mononuclear cells (PBMCs), sampled at new diagnosis, from a patient treated with antithyroid drugs. The chain joins TRBV6-5 to TRBJ2-1, with a weak D call TRBD2 (5 bases). The CDR3 DNA sequence: TGTGCCAGCAGTTACTCGCCCGGGAACAATGAGCAGTTCTTC. Translated: CASSYSPGNNEQFF.